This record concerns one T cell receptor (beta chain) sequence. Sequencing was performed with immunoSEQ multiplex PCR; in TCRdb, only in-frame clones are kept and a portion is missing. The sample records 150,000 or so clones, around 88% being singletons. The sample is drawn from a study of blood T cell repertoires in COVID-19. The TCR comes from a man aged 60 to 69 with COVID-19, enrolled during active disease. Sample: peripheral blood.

CDR3 protein: CSVSGTLTYEQYF. CDR3 bases: TGCAGCGTTTCCGGGACACTGACCTACGAGCAGTACTTC. The chain couples TRBV29-1 to TRBJ2-7, with D tentatively TRBD1 (6 bases). The germline V gene has CDR1 SQVTM and CDR2 ANQGSEA. Trimming pared 5 bases from V and 2 bases from J, leaving 13 bases between. The CDR3 runs to 13 residues.